This TCR beta chain was sequenced for a study of blood T cell repertoires in COVID-19. Study at large: Samples came from the United States, Italy and Spain, spanning acute and convalescent COVID-19. In each case, the material was cDNA or gDNA derived from T cells, B-cell-depleted T cells, or PBMCs.

Recruitment covered some 25 US areas and drew participants whose ages spanned roughly 18 to 100 years. CDR3 length: 15 residues. Trimming stripped 0 bases from V and 8 bases from J, with 15 bases between. The germline CDR1 and CDR2 sequences are SGDLS and YYNGEE. Clones were sequenced by immunoSEQ multiplex PCR, and TCRdb holds only the in-frame ones, with some missing. Of nearly 250,000 clones in the sample, around 88% are singletons; the top ten hold roughly 2%. This clone was found once. Sequencing was carried out using PBMCs or T cells enriched from blood (not recorded which). This TCR came from a woman aged 45-65 years who had recovered from COVID-19. J is TRBJ2-1 and V is TRBV9, with D maybe TRBD2 (5 bases). For the CDR3, the DNA is TGTGCCAGCAGCGTAGAAGGAACTAGAGGCGATGAGCAGTTCTTC. Its translation is CASSVEGTRGDEQFF.